The 8 T cell receptor beta chains presented below share a single source sample, sequenced in a study of blood T cell repertoires in COVID-19. Sequencing used immunoSEQ multiplex PCR; TCRdb keeps in-frame clones, though not all of them. This sample has fewer than 300,000 clones, with approximately 86% found just once. Sequencing input: peripheral blood. The source of these receptors is a woman younger than 30 with acute or convalescent COVID-19.

V and J are TRBV19 and TRBJ2-7, with 12 nucleotides matching TRBD1. The CDR3 runs 16 residues. Germline CDR1 is LNHDA and CDR2 is SQIVND (reference sequence). Trimming at V came to 3 bases and at J to 2 bases, leaving 5 bases not matched to a gene. CDR3 amino acids: CASSIGTGGYPYEQYF. CDR3 nucleotides: TGTGCCAGTAGTATTGGGACAGGGGGCTATCCCTACGAGCAGTACTTC.

The chain combines TRBV7-3 with TRBJ2-1; unclear D gene. Looked up from germline, CDR1 is SGHTA and CDR2 is FQGTGA. V was shortened by 3 bases and J by 2 bases, with 17 bases between the two germline ends. This CDR3 has 17 residues. This CDR3 reads CASSFHNTQYPYNEQFF. CDR3 nucleotide sequence: TGTGCCAGCAGCTTCCATAATACCCAGTATCCCTACAATGAGCAGTTCTTC.

This chain joins TRBV6-1 and TRBJ1-5; 7 nucleotides align to TRBD1. The CDR3 length is 15 residues. V was clipped by 2 bases and J by 3 bases; unmatched bases: 4. Germline V lookup: CDR1 MNHNS, CDR2 SASEGT. CDR3 sequence: CASSELDRANQPQHF. The CDR3 coding sequence is TGTGCCAGCAGTGAATTAGACAGGGCCAATCAGCCCCAGCATTTT.

CDR3 DNA: TGCGCCAGCAGCTCCGGACAGGGGGATAACTATGGCTACACCTTC. It yields the protein CASSSGQGDNYGYTF. The chain joins TRBV5-1 to TRBJ1-2, with 10 nucleotides matching TRBD1. Germline V gives CDR1 SGHRS, CDR2 YFSETQ. The CDR3 length is 15 residues. J gave up 1 base and V 3 bases, and 3 bases lay outside the gene matches.

The table lists this clone with a few counts. CDR3 sequence (DNA): TGTGCCACGGGAATCGCTAGCGGCCACTACGAGCAGTACTTC. Its translation is CATGIASGHYEQYF. The genes are TRBV10-3 and TRBJ2-7; 7 bases line up with TRBD2. Germline values: CDR1 ENHRY, CDR2 SYGVKD. The CDR3 totals 14 residues. V lost 10 bases, J lost 3 bases, and 12 bases stayed unmatched.

The chain carries TRBV28 and TRBJ2-2; no reliable D call. CDR3 length equals 13 residues. From germline, CDR1 is MDHEN and CDR2 SYDVKM. V was trimmed by 4 bases and J by 4 bases, leaving 7 bases between them. CDR3 loop: CASSSPTTGELFF. The CDR3 nucleotides read TGTGCCAGCAGTTCACCTACCACCGGGGAGCTGTTTTTT.

The chain is built from TRBV10-3 and TRBJ2-7; no reliable D call. This CDR3 is built from 11 residues. Germline CDR1 ENHRY, CDR2 SYGVKD. V lost 5 bases and J 5 bases, leaving 7 bases between the germline ends. The CDR3 loop is CAISIADEQYF. Here the CDR3 DNA reads TGTGCCATCAGTATTGCGGACGAGCAGTACTTC.

V usage is TRBV5-3 and J usage is TRBJ1-3; 7 bases are a match to TRBD1. TRBV5-3 is placed among ORFs of uncertain function. This CDR3 has 16 amino acids. V lost 4 bases to trimming and J lost 1 base; unmatched junction nucleotides: 8. The chain's CDR3 is CARSPSDRFSGNTIYF. DNA for the CDR3: TGTGCCAGAAGCCCATCGGACAGGTTTTCTGGAAACACCATATATTTT.